A single sample gave rise to the 13 T cell receptor beta chains below, sequenced in a study of beta chain features in type 1 diabetes. Isolated RNA was reverse transcribed in full, so expressed TCRB transcripts were sequenced. The data were produced by immunoSEQ multiplex PCR, yet TCRdb's version contains in-frame clones alone and is incomplete. The data show 300,000 to 350,000 clones, approximately 15% seen once. The source material was central memory CD4+ T cells from blood. All receptors come from a man aged 30 to 39 in good health.

The chain couples TRBV5-4 to TRBJ2-3; a weak D match, TRBD2 (6 bases). Germline CDR1 is SGHNT and CDR2 is YYREEE (reference sequence). The V end lost 9 bases, the J end lost 2 bases, and 19 bases lay between the germline ends. The CDR3 sequence is 15 residues long. The CDR3, as DNA: TGTGCCACCAGGACCCGTAGCGGAACCACAGATACGCAGTATTTT. Translated: CATRTRSGTTDTQYF.

This chain uses TRBV11-3 with TRBJ1-1; 8 bases match TRBD1. Trimming at V came to 8 bases and at J to 4 bases, leaving 6 bases not matched to a gene. This CDR3 is built from 13 residues. From germline, CDR1 is SGHNT and CDR2 YENEEA. In DNA form, the CDR3 reads TGTGCCAGCGGATTGACAGGGGCCACTGAAGCTTTCTTT. Translated: CASGLTGATEAFF.

The rearrangement uses TRBV5-1 and TRBJ1-1; 9 nucleotides match TRBD1. CDR1 is SGHRS and CDR2 is YFSETQ in the germline V gene. The CDR3 is 15 amino acids. Germline trimming cut 0 bases from V and 7 bases from J; bases unmatched to any gene: 7. DNA of the CDR3: TGCGCCAGCAGCTTGGGGCCACAGGGGGCAAGTGAAGCTTTCTTT. Amino acid sequence: CASSLGPQGASEAFF.

This clone has a handful of counts. The chain uses TRBV29-1 and TRBJ1-2; D is ambiguous. The CDR3 has 12 residues. Germline V gene lookup returns CDR1 SQVTM and CDR2 ANQGSEA. The V and J ends lost 4 bases and 4 bases respectively, with 10 bases between them. CDR3 coding DNA: TGCAGCGTTGGTGTAGGGTCCTATGGCTACACCTTC. Residues: CSVGVGSYGYTF.

This sequence joins TRBV9 and TRBJ2-3, with 9 bases fitting TRBD2. This CDR3 spans 17 amino acids. J was trimmed by 0 bases and V by 3 bases; bases with no gene match: 8. From germline, CDR1 is SGDLS and CDR2 YYNGEE. The CDR3 DNA is TGTGCCAGCAGCGCTTTTTCTAGCGGGGCTAGCACAGATACGCAGTATTTT. This codes for CASSAFSSGASTDTQYF.

This clone has a count of ten or more. V usage is TRBV19 and J usage is TRBJ2-2; 10 bases are shared with TRBD2. The germline V gene has CDR1 LNHDA and CDR2 SQIVND (reference sequence). The CDR3 has 14 amino acids. Trimming removed 4 bases from V and 6 bases from J; junction bases left unmatched: 2. The DNA for the CDR3 is TGTGCCAGTAGTACGGGACTAGCGTCCGGGGAGCTGTTTTTT. This sequence encodes CASSTGLASGELFF.

V is TRBV27 and J is TRBJ1-2; maybe TRBD1 (5 bases). The V end lost 3 bases, the J end lost 4 bases, and 12 bases lay between the germline ends. The germline V gene encodes CDR1 MNHEY and CDR2 SMNVEV (reference sequence). The CDR3 is made up of 14 amino acids. The chain's CDR3 is CASSLNRNSYGYTF. Here the CDR3 DNA reads TGTGCCAGCAGTTTGAACAGGAACTCCTATGGCTACACCTTC.

This clone has a handful of counts. The V gene is TRBV5-1, the J gene TRBJ1-6; D gene ambiguous. There are 14 residues in the CDR3. V was clipped by 2 bases and J by 7 bases, with 10 bases between them. Germline V gene lookup returns CDR1 SGHRS and CDR2 YFSETQ. The CDR3 reads CASSFQSMNSPLHF. DNA for the CDR3: TGCGCCAGCAGCTTCCAGAGTATGAATTCACCCCTCCACTTT.

This clone has just a few counts. This chain uses TRBV7-2 with TRBJ1-4, with a weak D call TRBD1 (5 bases). Trimming left V 7 bases short and J 7 bases short, with 16 bases between. Germline CDR1 is SGHTA and CDR2 is FQGNSA. The CDR3 runs to 14 residues. CDR3 DNA sequence: TGTGCCAGCACCAGAGGGGCTCTTAGTGAAAAACTGTTTTTT. It is translated as CASTRGALSEKLFF.

This clone was counted between two and nine times. The chain uses TRBV27 and TRBJ1-1, with 9 bases fitting TRBD1. This CDR3 has 16 residues. In germline, CDR1 is MNHEY, CDR2 SMNVEV (reference sequence). V trimming: 5 bases; J trimming: 4 bases; junction bases outside the gene matches: 11. CDR3 DNA: TGTGCCAGCAGTGCCCCTTTGGGACAGGGTTTCACTGAAGCTTTCTTT. It is translated as CASSAPLGQGFTEAFF.

The CDR3 loop is CASSFDRGRGTGELFF. The CDR3 nucleotides read TGCGCCAGCAGCTTTGACAGGGGAAGGGGGACCGGGGAGCTGTTTTTT. The V gene is TRBV5-1, the J gene TRBJ2-2, with 8 positions matching TRBD1. The CDR3 sequence is 16 residues long. The trim removed 2 bases at V and 5 bases at J, leaving 8 bases unmatched. From germline, CDR1 is SGHRS and CDR2 YFSETQ.

This clone has a handful of counts. The rearrangement links TRBV7-2 to TRBJ1-6, with D hard to call. The CDR3 sequence is 14 residues long. Germline assignment: CDR1 SGHTA and CDR2 FQGNSA. V was pared by 2 bases and J by 10 bases, with 12 bases between. CDR3 nucleotide sequence: TGTGCCAGCAGCTTATCGCAGAGGGCCTCACCCCTCCACTTT. Protein: CASSLSQRASPLHF.

This clone was found once. This rearrangement joins TRBV11-2 to TRBJ2-3; tentatively, D is TRBD2 (6 bases). The germline V gene has CDR1 SGHAT and CDR2 FQNNGV. CDR3 length equals 16 residues. V was pared by 4 bases and J by 6 bases, with 20 bases between. The CDR3: CASSSWTTQVLDTQYF. CDR3 bases: TGTGCCAGCAGCTCATGGACTACCCAGGTATTGGATACGCAGTATTTT.